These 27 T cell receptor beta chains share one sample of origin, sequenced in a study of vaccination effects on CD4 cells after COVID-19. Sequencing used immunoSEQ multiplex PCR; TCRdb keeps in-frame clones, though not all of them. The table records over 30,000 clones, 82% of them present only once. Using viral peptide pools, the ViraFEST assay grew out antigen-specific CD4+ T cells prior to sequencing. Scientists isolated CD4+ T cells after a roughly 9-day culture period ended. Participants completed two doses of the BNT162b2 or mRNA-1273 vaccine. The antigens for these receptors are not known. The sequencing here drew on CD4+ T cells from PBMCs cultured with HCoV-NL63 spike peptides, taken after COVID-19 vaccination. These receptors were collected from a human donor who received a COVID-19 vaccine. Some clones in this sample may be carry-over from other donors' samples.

The CDR3 region has the DNA TGTGCCAGCAGCCAAACTAGCGGGGGAACAGATACGCAGTATTTT. Amino acid sequence: CASSQTSGGTDTQYF. This chain joins TRBV3-1 (or the pseudogene TRBV3-2) and TRBJ2-3, with 11 bases fitting TRBD2. The CDR3 has 15 amino acids. Looked up from germline, CDR1 is LGHDT and CDR2 is YNNKEL (reference sequence). The V segment lost 2 bases and the J segment 3 bases; nucleotides outside the gene matches: 1.

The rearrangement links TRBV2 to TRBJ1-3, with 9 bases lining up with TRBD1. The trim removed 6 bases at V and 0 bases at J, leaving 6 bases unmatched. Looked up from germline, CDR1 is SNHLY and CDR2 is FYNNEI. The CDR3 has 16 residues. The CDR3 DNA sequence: TGTGCCAGCAGCGCGGACAGGGGAAACTCTGGAAACACCATATATTTT. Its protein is CASSADRGNSGNTIYF.

CDR3 DNA sequence: TGTGCCAGCACCAGTACTAGCAATCAGCCCCAGCATTTT. It yields the protein CASTSTSNQPQHF. The V call is TRBV2, the J call TRBJ1-5; D unclear. The germline gives CDR1 SNHLY, CDR2 FYNNEI. CDR3 length equals 13 residues. The V end was cut by 7 bases, the J end by 0 bases, with 7 bases between.

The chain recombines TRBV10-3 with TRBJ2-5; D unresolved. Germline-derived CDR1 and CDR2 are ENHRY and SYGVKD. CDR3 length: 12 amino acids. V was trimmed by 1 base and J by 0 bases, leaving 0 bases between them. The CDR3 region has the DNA TGTGCCATCAGTGAGTACCAAGAGACCCAGTACTTC. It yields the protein CAISEYQETQYF.

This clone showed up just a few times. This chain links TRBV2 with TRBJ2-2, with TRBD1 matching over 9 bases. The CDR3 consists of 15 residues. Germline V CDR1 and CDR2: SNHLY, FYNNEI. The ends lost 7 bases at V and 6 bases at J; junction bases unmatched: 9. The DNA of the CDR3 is TGTGCCAGCAAGATACAGGGGGCAAGGGCCGGGGAGCTGTTTTTT. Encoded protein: CASKIQGARAGELFF.

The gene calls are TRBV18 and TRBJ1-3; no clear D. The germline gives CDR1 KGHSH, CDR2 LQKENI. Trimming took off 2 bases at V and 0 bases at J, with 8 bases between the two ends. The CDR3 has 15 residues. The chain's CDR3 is CASSPERASGNTIYF. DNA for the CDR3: TGTGCCAGCTCACCAGAGAGGGCCTCTGGAAACACCATATATTTT.

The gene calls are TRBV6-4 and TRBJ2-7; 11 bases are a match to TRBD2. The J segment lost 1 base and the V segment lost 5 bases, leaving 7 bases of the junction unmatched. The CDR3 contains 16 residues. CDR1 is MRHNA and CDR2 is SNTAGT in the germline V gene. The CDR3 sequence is CASSSHTSGGSYEQYV. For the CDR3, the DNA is TGTGCCAGCAGTTCTCACACTAGCGGGGGATCCTACGAGCAGTACGTC.

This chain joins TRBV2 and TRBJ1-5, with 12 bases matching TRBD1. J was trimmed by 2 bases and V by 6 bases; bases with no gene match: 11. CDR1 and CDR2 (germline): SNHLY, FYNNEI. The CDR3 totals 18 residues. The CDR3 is CASRPGQGAGWGNQPQHF. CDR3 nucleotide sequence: TGTGCCAGCAGACCGGGACAGGGGGCCGGATGGGGCAATCAGCCCCAGCATTTT. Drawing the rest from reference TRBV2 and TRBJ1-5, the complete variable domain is EPEVTQTPSHQVTQMGQEVILRCVPISNHLYFYWYRQILGQKVEFLVSFYNNEISEKSEIFDDQFSVERPDGSNFTLKIRSTKLEDSAMYFCASRPGQGAGWGNQPQHFGDGTRLSIL.

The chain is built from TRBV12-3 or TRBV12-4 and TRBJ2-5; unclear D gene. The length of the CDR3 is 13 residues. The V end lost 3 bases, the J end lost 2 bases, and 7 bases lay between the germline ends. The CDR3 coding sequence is TGTGCCAGCAGTTTTTATCCTCAAGAGACCCAGTACTTC. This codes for CASSFYPQETQYF.

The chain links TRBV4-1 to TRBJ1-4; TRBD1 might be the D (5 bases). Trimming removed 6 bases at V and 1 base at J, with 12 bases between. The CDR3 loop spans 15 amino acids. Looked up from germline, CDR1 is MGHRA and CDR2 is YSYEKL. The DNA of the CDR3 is TGCGCCAGCAGACAGGCCCGGAGAACTAATGAAAAACTGTTTTTT. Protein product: CASRQARRTNEKLFF.

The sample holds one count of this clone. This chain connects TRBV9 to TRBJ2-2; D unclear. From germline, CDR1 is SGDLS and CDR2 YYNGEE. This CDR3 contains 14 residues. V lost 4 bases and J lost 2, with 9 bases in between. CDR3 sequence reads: CASSIRTNTGELFF. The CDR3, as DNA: TGTGCCAGCAGCATCCGGACCAACACCGGGGAGCTGTTTTTT.

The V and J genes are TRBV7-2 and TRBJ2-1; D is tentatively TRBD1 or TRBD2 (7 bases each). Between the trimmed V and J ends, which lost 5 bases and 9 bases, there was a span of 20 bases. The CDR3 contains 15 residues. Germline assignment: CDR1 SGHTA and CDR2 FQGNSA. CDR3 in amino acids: CASSPGGGRGGEQFF. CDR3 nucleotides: TGTGCCAGCAGCCCAGGGGGAGGGAGGGGGGGTGAGCAGTTCTTC.

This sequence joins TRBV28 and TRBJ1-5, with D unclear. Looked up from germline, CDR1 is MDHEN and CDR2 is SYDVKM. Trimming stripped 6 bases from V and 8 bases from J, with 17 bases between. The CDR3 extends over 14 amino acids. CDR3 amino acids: CASRGYNGFEPQHF. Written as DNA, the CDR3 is TGTGCCAGCAGGGGTTATAATGGGTTTGAGCCCCAGCATTTT.

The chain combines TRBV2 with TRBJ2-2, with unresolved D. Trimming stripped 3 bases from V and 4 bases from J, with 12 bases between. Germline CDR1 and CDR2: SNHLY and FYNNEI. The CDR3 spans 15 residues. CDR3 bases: TGTGCCAGCAGTGATCAGGCGCCGGGCACCGGGGAGCTGTTTTTT. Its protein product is CASSDQAPGTGELFF.

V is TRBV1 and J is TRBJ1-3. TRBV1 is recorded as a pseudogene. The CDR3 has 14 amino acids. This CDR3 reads CTSSLGLFGNTIYF. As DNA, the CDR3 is TGCACCAGCAGCCTCGGACTGTTTGGAAACACCATATATTTT.

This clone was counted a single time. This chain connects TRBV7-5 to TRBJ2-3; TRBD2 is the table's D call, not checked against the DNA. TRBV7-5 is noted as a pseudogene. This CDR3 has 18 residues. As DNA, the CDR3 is TGTGCCAGAAGCTTAGGTGCGGCTAGCGGGGGGAGCACAGATACGCAGTATTTT. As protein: CARSLGAASGGSTDTQYF.

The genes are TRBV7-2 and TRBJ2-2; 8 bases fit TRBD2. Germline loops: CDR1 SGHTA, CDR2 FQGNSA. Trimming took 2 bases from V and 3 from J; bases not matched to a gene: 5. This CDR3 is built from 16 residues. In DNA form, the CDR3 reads TGTGCCAGCAGCTTATATTCACTAGCGGACACCGGGGAGCTGTTTTTT. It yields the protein CASSLYSLADTGELFF.

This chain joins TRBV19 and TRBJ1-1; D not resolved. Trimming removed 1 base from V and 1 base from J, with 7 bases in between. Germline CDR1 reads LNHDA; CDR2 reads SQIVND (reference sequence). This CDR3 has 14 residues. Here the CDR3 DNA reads TGTGCCAGTAGTATAGTTGCCCCGAACACTGAAGCTTTCTTT. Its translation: CASSIVAPNTEAFF.

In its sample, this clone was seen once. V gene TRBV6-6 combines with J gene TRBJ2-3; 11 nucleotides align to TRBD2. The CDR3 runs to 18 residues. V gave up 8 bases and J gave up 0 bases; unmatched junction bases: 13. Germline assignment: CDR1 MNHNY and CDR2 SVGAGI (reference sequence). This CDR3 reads CASGPGTSGGYSTDTQYF. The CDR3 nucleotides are TGTGCCAGCGGTCCCGGGACTAGCGGCGGGTATAGCACAGATACGCAGTATTTT.

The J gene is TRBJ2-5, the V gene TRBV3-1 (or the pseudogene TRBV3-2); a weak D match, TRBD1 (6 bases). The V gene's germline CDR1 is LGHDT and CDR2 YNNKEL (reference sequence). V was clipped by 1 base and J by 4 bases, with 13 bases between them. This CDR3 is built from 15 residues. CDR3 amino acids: CASSQAHRAGETQYF. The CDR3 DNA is TGTGCCAGCAGCCAAGCACACAGGGCGGGAGAGACCCAGTACTTC.

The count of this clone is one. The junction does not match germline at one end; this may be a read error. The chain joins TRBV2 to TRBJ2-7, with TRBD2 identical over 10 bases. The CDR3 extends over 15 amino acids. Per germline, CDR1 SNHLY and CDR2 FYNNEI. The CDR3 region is CASSEAGTSVYEQYF. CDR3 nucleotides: TGTGCCAGCAGCGAAGCCGGGACTAGCGTTTACGAGCAGTACTTC.

The CDR3 coding sequence is TGCAGCGTTGATACGGAGGGACAAGAGACCCAGTACTTC. It is translated as CSVDTEGQETQYF. The V gene is TRBV29-1, the J gene TRBJ2-5; possible D gene TRBD2, 6 bases. The CDR3 has 13 residues. Germline CDR1 SQVTM, CDR2 ANQGSEA. V was pared by 3 bases and J by 2 bases, with 10 bases between.

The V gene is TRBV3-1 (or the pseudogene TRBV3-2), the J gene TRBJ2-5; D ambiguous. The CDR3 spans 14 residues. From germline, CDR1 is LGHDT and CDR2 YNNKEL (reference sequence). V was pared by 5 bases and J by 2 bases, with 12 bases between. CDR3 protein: CASSSMEPQETQYF. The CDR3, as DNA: TGTGCCAGCAGCTCCATGGAACCACAAGAGACCCAGTACTTC.

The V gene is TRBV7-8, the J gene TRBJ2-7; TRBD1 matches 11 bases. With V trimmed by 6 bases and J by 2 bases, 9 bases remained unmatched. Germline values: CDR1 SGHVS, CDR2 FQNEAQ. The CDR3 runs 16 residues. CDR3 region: CASSSKPGQGAYEQYV. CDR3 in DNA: TGTGCCAGCAGTAGTAAACCGGGACAGGGGGCCTACGAGCAGTACGTC.

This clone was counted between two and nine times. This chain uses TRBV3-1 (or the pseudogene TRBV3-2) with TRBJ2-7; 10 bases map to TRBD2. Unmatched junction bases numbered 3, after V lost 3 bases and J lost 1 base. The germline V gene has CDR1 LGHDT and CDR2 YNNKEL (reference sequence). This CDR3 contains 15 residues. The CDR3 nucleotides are TGTGCCAGCAGCCAGGGACTAGCGACTTCCTACGAGCAGTACGTC. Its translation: CASSQGLATSYEQYV.

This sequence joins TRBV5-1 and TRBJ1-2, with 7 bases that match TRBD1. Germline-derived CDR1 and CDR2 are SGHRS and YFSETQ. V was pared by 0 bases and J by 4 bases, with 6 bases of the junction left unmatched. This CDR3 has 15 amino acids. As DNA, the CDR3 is TGCGCCAGCAGCTTGGGACAGGGTGCCGGCTATGGCTACACCTTC. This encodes CASSLGQGAGYGYTF.

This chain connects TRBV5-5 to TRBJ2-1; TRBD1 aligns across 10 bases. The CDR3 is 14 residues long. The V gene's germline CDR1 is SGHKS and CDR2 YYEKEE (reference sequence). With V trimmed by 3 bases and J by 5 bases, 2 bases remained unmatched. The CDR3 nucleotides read TGTGCCAGCAGCTCCGGGACAGGGGACAATGAGCAGTTCTTC. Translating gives CASSSGTGDNEQFF. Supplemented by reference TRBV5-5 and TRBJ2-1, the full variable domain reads DAGVTQSPTHLIKTRGQQVTLRCSPISGHKSVSWYQQVLGQGPQFIFQYYEKEERGRGNFPDRFSARQFPNYSSELNVNALLLGDSALYLCASSSGTGDNEQFFGPGTRLTVL.